The 21 T cell receptor beta chains listed next were all sequenced from one sample in a study of blood T cell repertoires in COVID-19. Profiling relied on immunoSEQ multiplex PCR, and the TCRdb table lists in-frame clones only, not all of them. The sample comprises 300,000 to 400,000 clones, about 90% of which are singletons, and 0.9% to 1.2% rests with the top ten. The sample taken for sequencing was PBMCs or T cells enriched from blood (not recorded which). The receptors were sampled from a woman aged 25 to 39 who had recovered from COVID-19.

The V and J genes are TRBV10-2 and TRBJ2-7; a possible D gene is TRBD1 (7 bases). This CDR3 has 15 residues. Germline values: CDR1 WSHSY, CDR2 SAAADI. Trimming took off 2 bases at V and 1 base at J, with 12 bases between the two ends. As DNA, the CDR3 is TGCGCCAGCAGTGAGACGACAGGGACTTCCTACGAGCAGTACTTC. Translation gives CASSETTGTSYEQYF.

This rearrangement joins TRBV10-2 to TRBJ2-3; 12 positions agree with TRBD2. CDR3 length equals 17 residues. V shed 2 bases and J 2 bases; nucleotides not matched to a gene: 5. Germline V gives CDR1 WSHSY, CDR2 SAAADI. The CDR3 DNA reads as TGCGCCAGCAGTGAGCCCGGACTAGCGGGGATCACAGATACGCAGTATTTT. Translation: CASSEPGLAGITDTQYF.

This sequence joins TRBV18 and TRBJ1-1; D possibly corresponds to TRBD1 (5 bases). Trimming shortened V by 8 bases and J by 4 bases, and 23 bases separated the two germline ends. The CDR3 extends over 16 amino acids. The V gene's germline CDR1 is KGHSH and CDR2 LQKENI. The CDR3 nucleotides are TGTGCCAGCCGAAGCCCCGCCTCCGTAAGGGGCACTGAAGCTTTCTTT. The encoded protein is CASRSPASVRGTEAFF.

The rearrangement uses TRBV4-3 and TRBJ1-4; the D gene is possibly TRBD1 (5 bases). Germline V gene lookup returns CDR1 LGHNA and CDR2 YSLEER. The CDR3 spans 16 residues. Trimming shortened V by 1 base and J by 3 bases, and 12 bases separated the two germline ends. The DNA of the CDR3 is TGCGCCAGCAGCCAAGGGTACAGGTTTTCTAATGAAAAACTGTTTTTT. Residues: CASSQGYRFSNEKLFF.

This clone has at least ten counts. The rearrangement links TRBV5-8 to TRBJ2-3; no firm D call. Germline loops: CDR1 SGHTS, CDR2 YDEGEE. Trimming shortened V by 4 bases and J by 5 bases, and 14 bases separated the two germline ends. The CDR3 totals 14 residues. The CDR3 loop is CASSPLAARDTQYF. Here the CDR3 DNA reads TGTGCCAGCAGCCCCTTGGCGGCCCGAGATACGCAGTATTTT.

The chain links TRBV5-1 to TRBJ2-3; tentatively, D is TRBD2 (6 bases). Germline V CDR1 and CDR2: SGHRS, YFSETQ. Trimming left V 1 base short and J 5 bases short, with 14 bases between. The CDR3 consists of 15 residues. Written as DNA, the CDR3 is TGCGCCAGCAGCTTGTGGGGCGGGGAAGGAGATACGCAGTATTTT. Its protein is CASSLWGGEGDTQYF. Full variable domain (remainder filled in from reference TRBV5-1 and TRBJ2-3): KAGVTQTPRYLIKTRGQQVTLSCSPISGHRSVSWYQQTPGQGLQFLFEYFSETQRNKGNFPGRFSGRQFSNSRSEMNVSTLELGDSALYLCASSLWGGEGDTQYFGPGTRLTVL.

This rearrangement joins TRBV5-8 to TRBJ2-1, with TRBD1 matching 9 bases. Per germline, CDR1 SGHTS and CDR2 YDEGEE. The CDR3 covers 14 residues. V lost 4 bases, J lost 10 bases, and 9 bases stayed unmatched. CDR3 nucleotide sequence: TGTGCCAGCAGCCTGCTACAGGGGGCTCGGGAGCAGTTCTTC. This codes for CASSLLQGAREQFF.

The CDR3 is CASSPHPGAGELFF. The CDR3 DNA sequence: TGTGCCAGCAGCCCACACCCGGGGGCCGGGGAGCTGTTTTTT. J is TRBJ2-2 and V is TRBV11-3, with a possible D match to TRBD2 (6 bases). This CDR3 region has 14 residues. CDR1 is SGHNT, CDR2 YENEEA, per germline. The V end was cut by 5 bases, the J end by 6 bases, with 13 bases between.

The rearrangement joins TRBV5-1 to TRBJ2-3; 14 positions match TRBD2. V was clipped by 3 bases and J by 0 bases; unmatched bases: 6. The CDR3 extends over 18 amino acids. Germline CDR1 and CDR2: SGHRS and YFSETQ. CDR3 sequence: CASSSGLAGGPSTDTQYF. The CDR3 nucleotides read TGCGCCAGCAGCTCTGGACTAGCGGGGGGCCCTAGCACAGATACGCAGTATTTT.

This clone occurred a few times. This chain connects TRBV14 to TRBJ1-1; D is unclear. Trimming took 1 base from V and 1 from J, leaving 7 bases between them. The length of the CDR3 is 14 residues. The V gene's germline CDR1 is SGHDN and CDR2 FVKESK. CDR3 residues: CASSQGARNTEAFF. CDR3 in DNA: TGTGCCAGCAGCCAAGGGGCCAGGAACACTGAAGCTTTCTTT.

The chain carries TRBV2 and TRBJ2-7; possibly TRBD2 for D (6 bases). This CDR3 has 12 amino acids. Germline loops: CDR1 SNHLY, CDR2 FYNNEI. Deletions cut 4 bases from V and 9 bases from J, with 13 bases between. This CDR3 reads CASSGDSMGQYF. In nucleotides, the CDR3 is TGTGCCAGCAGTGGGGACTCAATGGGGCAGTACTTC.

This clone was seen only once. This chain connects TRBV7-6 to TRBJ2-1; 9 positions match TRBD1. The CDR3 extends over 15 amino acids. Per the germline V gene, CDR1 is SGHVS and CDR2 is FNYEAQ. V lost 5 bases, J lost 8 bases, and 10 bases stayed unmatched. CDR3 nucleotide sequence: TGTGCCAGCAGCCTTTACAGGGGGCGAGGCGATGAGCAGTTCTTC. Translating gives CASSLYRGRGDEQFF. Drawing the rest from reference TRBV7-6 and TRBJ2-1, the complete variable domain is GAGVSQSPRYKVTKRGQDVALRCDPISGHVSLYWYRQALGQGPEFLTYFNYEAQQDKSGLPNDRFSAERPEGSISTLTIQRTEQRDSAMYRCASSLYRGRGDEQFFGPGTRLTVL.

This rearrangement joins TRBV5-1 to TRBJ1-6; 7 bases are shared with TRBD1. Germline-derived CDR1 and CDR2 are SGHRS and YFSETQ. V lost 2 bases to trimming and J lost 7 bases; unmatched junction nucleotides: 6. There are 15 residues in the CDR3. CDR3 nucleotide sequence: TGCGCCAGCAGCTTTGACAGGGTAGCGAATTCACCCCTCCACTTT. It yields the protein CASSFDRVANSPLHF. The full variable domain, in which reference TRBV5-1 and TRBJ1-6 provide the parts outside the CDR3, is KAGVTQTPRYLIKTRGQQVTLSCSPISGHRSVSWYQQTPGQGLQFLFEYFSETQRNKGNFPGRFSGRQFSNSRSEMNVSTLELGDSALYLCASSFDRVANSPLHFGNGTRLTVT.

This clone has just a few counts. As DNA, the CDR3 is TGTGCCAGCAGTCCAAGGGGAAGGAACACTGAAGCTTTCTTT. Translating it yields CASSPRGRNTEAFF. J is TRBJ1-1 and V is TRBV7-9; possible D gene TRBD1, 5 bases. The CDR3 spans 14 residues. Per the germline V gene, CDR1 is SEHNR and CDR2 is FQNEAQ (reference sequence). V was cut by 6 bases and J by 1 base, with 12 bases left in between.

The CDR3 region is CAWSVLAGGNTIYF. Written as DNA, the CDR3 is TGTGCCTGGAGTGTACTGGCAGGGGGAAACACCATATATTTT. The rearrangement uses TRBV30 and TRBJ1-3; D may be TRBD1 (5 bases). The V gene lost 0 bases and the J gene lost 4 bases, with 10 bases spanning the gap. Looked up from germline, CDR1 is GTSNPN and CDR2 is SVGIG (reference sequence). The CDR3 is made up of 14 amino acids.

The chain is built from TRBV9 and TRBJ1-5; D is undetermined. Germline lookup yields CDR1 SGDLS and CDR2 YYNGEE. Trimming left V 1 base short and J 0 bases short, with 8 bases between. This CDR3 comprises 15 residues. The CDR3 DNA reads TGTGCCAGCAGCGTATTCGGGGATAGCAATCAGCCCCAGCATTTT. Translation gives CASSVFGDSNQPQHF.

As regards this clone: Germline is not matched at one junction end, which may reflect a read error. The chain links TRBV28 to TRBJ2-5; 7 bases align to TRBD1. CDR1 and CDR2 (germline): MDHEN, SYDVKM. The CDR3 is 9 residues long. CDR3 DNA: TGTGCCTCGGGACCCAGGGGGAACTTC. Protein product: CASGPRGNF.

The chain couples TRBV2 to TRBJ2-5; a weak D match, TRBD1 (5 bases). The CDR3 extends over 12 amino acids. In germline, CDR1 is SNHLY, CDR2 FYNNEI. V was shortened by 6 bases and J by 0 bases, with 5 bases between the two germline ends. The CDR3 spells CASRTDQETQYF. The DNA for the CDR3 is TGTGCCAGCAGGACAGACCAAGAGACCCAGTACTTC. Full variable domain (outside the CDR3, taken from reference TRBV2 and TRBJ2-5): EPEVTQTPSHQVTQMGQEVILRCVPISNHLYFYWYRQILGQKVEFLVSFYNNEISEKSEIFDDQFSVERPDGSNFTLKIRSTKLEDSAMYFCASRTDQETQYFGPGTRLLVL.

The chain joins TRBV19 to TRBJ1-2; 8 bases agree with TRBD1. V was pared by 5 bases and J by 8 bases, with 10 bases of the junction left unmatched. Germline CDR1 and CDR2: LNHDA and SQIVND (reference sequence). The CDR3 has 14 amino acids. Here the CDR3 DNA reads TGTGCCAGTAGTGCGACAGGGGAGCTTAGCGGCTACACCTTC. It is translated as CASSATGELSGYTF.

The genes are TRBV5-1 and TRBJ1-2; TRBD1 matches 8 bases. Per the germline V gene, CDR1 is SGHRS and CDR2 is YFSETQ. The length of the CDR3 is 13 residues. V shed 4 bases, J shed 6 bases, and the junction held 5 bases outside the gene matches. The DNA of the CDR3 is TGCGCCAGCAGCGCAGGGGGCAGAGATGGCTACACCTTC. It codes for CASSAGGRDGYTF.

The chain combines TRBV10-2 with TRBJ1-6; 7 nucleotides align to TRBD1. The germline V gene encodes CDR1 WSHSY and CDR2 SAAADI. V lost 4 bases to trimming and J lost 7 bases; unmatched junction nucleotides: 1. The CDR3 length is 13 residues. The CDR3 loop is CASSADRNSPLHF. In DNA, the CDR3 is TGCGCCAGCAGTGCGGACAGGAATTCACCCCTCCACTTT.